The 16 T cell receptor beta chains in this list originate from one sample, sequenced in a study of T cells in narcolepsy. Measured with immunoSEQ multiplex PCR; TCRdb has only the in-frame clones, and not every one. The data hold more than 9,500 clones, with 85% to 95% observed a single time. The sequencing input was CD45RA- memory CD4+ T cells from PBMCs. These receptors were collected from a human donor with narcolepsy.

The V call is TRBV15, the J call TRBJ2-7; D unclear. V lost 1 base, J lost 4 bases, and 8 bases lay in between. The CDR3 totals 13 residues. From germline, CDR1 is LNHNV and CDR2 YYDKDF (reference sequence). CDR3 residues: CATSRGGNYEQYF. CDR3 coding DNA: TGTGCCACCAGCAGAGGGGGAAATTACGAGCAGTACTTC.

CDR3 loop: CASSLSSYNEQFF. CDR3 in DNA: TGTGCCAGCAGCCTTAGCTCCTACAATGAGCAGTTCTTC. V and J are TRBV7-9 and TRBJ2-1; no clear D gene. From germline, CDR1 is SEHNR and CDR2 FQNEAQ (reference sequence). The V end was cut by 5 bases, the J end by 0 bases, with 5 bases between. The CDR3 loop spans 13 amino acids. The whole variable domain, filled in from reference TRBV7-9 and TRBJ2-1, reads DTGVSQNPRHKITKRGQNVTFRCDPISEHNRLYWYRQTLGQGPEFLTYFQNEAQLEKSRLLSDRFSAERPKGSFSTLEIQRTEQGDSAMYLCASSLSSYNEQFFGPGTRLTVL.

The chain has TRBV11-1 and TRBJ1-1; the D gene is possibly TRBD1 (5 bases). This CDR3 region has 14 residues. The V gene's germline CDR1 is SGHAT and CDR2 FQDESV (reference sequence). V lost 3 bases and J lost 3, with 11 bases in between. DNA for the CDR3: TGTGCCAGCAGCTTTACAGAAGGGGACACTGAAGCTTTCTTT. Its translation is CASSFTEGDTEAFF.

This clone was seen only once. The CDR3 region has the DNA TGTGCCAGCAGCATTCCGGACAGGGGGGGCTTGGAAGAGCAGTACTTC. As protein: CASSIPDRGGLEEQYF. The chain is built from TRBV5-4 and TRBJ2-7, with 10 bases matching TRBD1. This CDR3 has 16 amino acids. V lost 4 bases to trimming and J lost 7 bases; unmatched junction nucleotides: 14. The germline V gene encodes CDR1 SGHNT and CDR2 YYREEE (reference sequence).

The chain is built from TRBV5-1 and TRBJ1-1; 11 bases agree with TRBD1. Per germline, CDR1 SGHRS and CDR2 YFSETQ. The trim removed 7 bases at V and 5 bases at J, leaving 10 bases unmatched. The length of the CDR3 is 15 residues. The CDR3 DNA reads TGCGCCAGCGGCCGGACAGGGGGCGGAGGAACTGAAGCTTTCTTT. It codes for CASGRTGGGGTEAFF.

This clone is a singleton in its sample. The rearrangement uses TRBV5-6 and TRBJ2-3, with D perhaps TRBD2 (6 bases). Germline V CDR1 and CDR2: SGHDT, YYEEEE. The germline V and J ends were trimmed by 4 bases and 2 bases, with 11 bases remaining between them. CDR3 length equals 14 residues. The CDR3 is CASSLGTLTDTQYF. DNA of the CDR3: TGTGCCAGCAGCCTCGGGACTCTCACAGATACGCAGTATTTT.

V gene TRBV4-1 combines with J gene TRBJ1-1; no clear D. CDR3 length equals 15 residues. Trimming removed 1 base from V and 1 base from J, with 10 bases in between. Germline V gene lookup returns CDR1 MGHRA and CDR2 YSYEKL. The CDR3 loop reads CASSQGRIENTEAFF. DNA of the CDR3: TGCGCCAGCAGCCAAGGACGGATCGAGAACACTGAAGCTTTCTTT.

This clone has just one count. Here the CDR3 reads CASSSRAGQIHSGANVLTF. CDR3 DNA: TGTGCCAGCAGCTCACGGGCGGGACAAATACACTCTGGGGCCAACGTCCTGACTTTC. V gene TRBV21-1 combines with J gene TRBJ2-6. TRBV21-1 is tagged as a pseudogene. This CDR3 has 19 amino acids.

J is TRBJ2-5 and V is TRBV6-1; no reliable D call. Germline CDR1 and CDR2: MNHNS and SASEGT. With 2 bases removed from V and 2 bases from J, the gap between germline ends came to 18 bases. This CDR3 has 17 residues. CDR3 sequence: CASSEIMSGVRQETQYF. In DNA, the CDR3 is TGTGCCAGCAGTGAAATTATGTCAGGAGTCCGGCAAGAGACCCAGTACTTC.

The chain has TRBV28 and TRBJ2-3; 8 bases map to TRBD2. CDR1 MDHEN and CDR2 SYDVKM come from the germline V gene. The CDR3 length is 17 residues. V shed 5 bases and J 2 bases; nucleotides not matched to a gene: 12. CDR3 region: CASSTKFGLADTDTQYF. CDR3 DNA: TGTGCCAGCAGTACCAAATTCGGACTAGCCGACACAGATACGCAGTATTTT.

This clone has only one observation. This sequence joins TRBV5-6 and TRBJ2-1, with a tentative D call TRBD2 (6 bases). CDR1 and CDR2 (germline): SGHDT, YYEEEE. V was trimmed by 2 bases and J by 4 bases, leaving 13 bases between them. The CDR3 sequence is 15 residues long. The CDR3 DNA sequence: TGTGCCAGCAGCTTAATTAGCGGATTTTACAATGAGCAGTTCTTC. This sequence encodes CASSLISGFYNEQFF.

This clone occurred a few times. V gene TRBV6-1 combines with J gene TRBJ1-2; the match to TRBD1 covers 10 bases. In germline, CDR1 is MNHNS, CDR2 SASEGT. This CDR3 is built from 15 residues. V lost 7 bases and J lost 11; bases outside the gene matches: 16. This chain's CDR3 is CASTRFLGQGLGYTF. CDR3 bases: TGTGCCAGCACCAGATTCCTGGGACAGGGGCTCGGGTACACCTTC.

The chain recombines TRBV11-1 with TRBJ1-1; the match to TRBD1 covers 10 bases. There are 15 residues in the CDR3. V gave up 5 bases and J gave up 5 bases; unmatched junction bases: 8. Germline V gene lookup returns CDR1 SGHAT and CDR2 FQDESV (reference sequence). This chain's CDR3 is CASSLDGQGDTEAFF. The CDR3, as DNA: TGTGCCAGCAGCCTAGACGGACAGGGGGATACTGAAGCTTTCTTT.

CDR3 in DNA: TGCGCCAGCAGCTTGCCAGAAGAGACCCAGTACTTC. Translated: CASSLPEETQYF. V and J are TRBV5-1 and TRBJ2-5; D gene uncertain. Between the trimmed V and J ends, which lost 1 base and 3 bases, there was a span of 4 bases. This CDR3 contains 12 residues. CDR1 is SGHRS, CDR2 YFSETQ, per germline.

This chain joins TRBV5-4 and TRBJ1-4; TRBD1 agrees at 9 bases. Per the germline V gene, CDR1 is SGHNT and CDR2 is YYREEE (reference sequence). The CDR3 spans 15 residues. V shed 4 bases, J shed 6 bases, and the junction held 7 bases outside the gene matches. The DNA of the CDR3 is TGTGCCAGCAGCCCGTCCGGGACAGGGTATGAAAAACTGTTTTTT. It encodes CASSPSGTGYEKLFF.

A few counts support this clone. The identical CDR3 is also encoded by other nucleotide sequences in the sample. The chain has TRBV6-1 and TRBJ2-7, with 9 bases fitting TRBD2. Germline V CDR1 and CDR2: MNHNS, SASEGT. This CDR3 has 16 amino acids. Losses at the gene ends were 0 bases for V and 7 bases for J; bases not matched to a gene: 10. DNA of the CDR3: TGTGCCAGCAGTGAAGCGCAAGGCGGGGGGGTTGGGGAGCAGTACTTC. It is translated as CASSEAQGGGVGEQYF.